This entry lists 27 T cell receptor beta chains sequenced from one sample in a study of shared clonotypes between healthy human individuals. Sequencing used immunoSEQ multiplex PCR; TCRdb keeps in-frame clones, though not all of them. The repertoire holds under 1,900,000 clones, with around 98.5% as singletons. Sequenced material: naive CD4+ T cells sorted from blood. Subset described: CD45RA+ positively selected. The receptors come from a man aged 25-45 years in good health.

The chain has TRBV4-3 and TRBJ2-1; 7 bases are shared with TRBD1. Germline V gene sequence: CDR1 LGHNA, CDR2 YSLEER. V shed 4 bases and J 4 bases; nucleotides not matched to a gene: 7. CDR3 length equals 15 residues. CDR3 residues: CASSRDSQTYNEQFF. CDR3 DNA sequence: TGCGCCAGCAGCCGGGACAGTCAGACATACAATGAGCAGTTCTTC.

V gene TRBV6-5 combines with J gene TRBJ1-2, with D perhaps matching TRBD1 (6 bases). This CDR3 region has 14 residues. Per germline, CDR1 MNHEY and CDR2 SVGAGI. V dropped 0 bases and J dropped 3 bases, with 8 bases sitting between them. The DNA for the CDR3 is TGTGCCAGCAGTTACTCCACAGGGTACTATGGCTACACCTTC. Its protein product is CASSYSTGYYGYTF.

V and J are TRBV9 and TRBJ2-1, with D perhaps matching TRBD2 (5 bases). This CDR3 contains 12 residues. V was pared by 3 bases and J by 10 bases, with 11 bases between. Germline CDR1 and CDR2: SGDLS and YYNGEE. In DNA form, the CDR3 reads TGTGCCAGCAGCGATCCTGAGCGGGAGCAGTTCTTC. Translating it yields CASSDPEREQFF.

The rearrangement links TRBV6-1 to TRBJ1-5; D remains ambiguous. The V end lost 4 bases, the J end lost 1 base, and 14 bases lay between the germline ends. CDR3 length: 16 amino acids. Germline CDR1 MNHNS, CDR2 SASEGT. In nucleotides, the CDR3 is TGTGCCAGCAGTGGGTCCACAGTGAGGAGCAATCAGCCCCAGCATTTT. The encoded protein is CASSGSTVRSNQPQHF.

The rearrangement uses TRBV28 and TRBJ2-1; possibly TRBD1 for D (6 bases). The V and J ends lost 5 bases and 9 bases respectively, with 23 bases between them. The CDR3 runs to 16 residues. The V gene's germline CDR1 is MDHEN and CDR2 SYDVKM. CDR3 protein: CASSDPGTRGFSEQFF. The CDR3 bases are TGTGCCAGCAGTGACCCCGGGACAAGGGGATTTAGTGAGCAGTTCTTC.

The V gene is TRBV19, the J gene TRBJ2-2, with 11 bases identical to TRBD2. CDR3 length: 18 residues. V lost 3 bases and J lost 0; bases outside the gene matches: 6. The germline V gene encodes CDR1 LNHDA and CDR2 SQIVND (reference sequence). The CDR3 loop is CASSISGLAGANTGELFF. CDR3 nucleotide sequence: TGTGCCAGTAGTATCTCAGGACTAGCGGGCGCGAACACCGGGGAGCTGTTTTTT. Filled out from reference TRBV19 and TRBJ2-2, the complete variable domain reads DGGITQSPKYLFRKEGQNVTLSCEQNLNHDAMYWYRQDPGQGLRLIYYSQIVNDFQKGDIAEGYSVSREKKESFPLTVTSAQKNPTAFYLCASSISGLAGANTGELFFGEGSRLTVL.

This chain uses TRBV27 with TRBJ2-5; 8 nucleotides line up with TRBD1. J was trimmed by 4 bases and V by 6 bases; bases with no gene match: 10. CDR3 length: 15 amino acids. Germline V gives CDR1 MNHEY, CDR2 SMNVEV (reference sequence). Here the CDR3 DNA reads TGTGCCAGCAGCCAGAGGACAGGGTGGGTAGAGACCCAGTACTTC. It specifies CASSQRTGWVETQYF.

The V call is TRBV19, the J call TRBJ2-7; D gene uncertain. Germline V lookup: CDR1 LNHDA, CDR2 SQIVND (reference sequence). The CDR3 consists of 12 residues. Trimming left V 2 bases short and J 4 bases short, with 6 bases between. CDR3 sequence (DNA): TGTGCCAGTAGTATAAGTCCTTACGAGCAGTACTTC. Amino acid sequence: CASSISPYEQYF.

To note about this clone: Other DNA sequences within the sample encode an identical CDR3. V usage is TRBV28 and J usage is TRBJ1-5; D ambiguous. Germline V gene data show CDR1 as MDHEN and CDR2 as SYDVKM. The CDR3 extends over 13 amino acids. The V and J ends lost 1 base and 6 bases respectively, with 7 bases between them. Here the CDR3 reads CASSLLGIQPQHF. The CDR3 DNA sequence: TGTGCCAGCAGTTTATTGGGGATTCAGCCCCAGCATTTT.

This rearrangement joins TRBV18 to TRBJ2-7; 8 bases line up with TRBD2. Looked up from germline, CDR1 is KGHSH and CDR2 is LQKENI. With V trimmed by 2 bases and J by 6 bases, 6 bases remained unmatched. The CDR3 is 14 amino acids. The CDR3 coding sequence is TGTGCCAGCTCACCAAGGACTAGCAGGGGCGAGCAGTACTTC. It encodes CASSPRTSRGEQYF.

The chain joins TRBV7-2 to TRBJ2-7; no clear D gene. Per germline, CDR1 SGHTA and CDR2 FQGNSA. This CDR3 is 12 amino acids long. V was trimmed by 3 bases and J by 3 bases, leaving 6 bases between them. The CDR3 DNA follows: TGTGCCAGCAGCTTTCACCTCTACGAGCAGTACTTC. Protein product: CASSFHLYEQYF.

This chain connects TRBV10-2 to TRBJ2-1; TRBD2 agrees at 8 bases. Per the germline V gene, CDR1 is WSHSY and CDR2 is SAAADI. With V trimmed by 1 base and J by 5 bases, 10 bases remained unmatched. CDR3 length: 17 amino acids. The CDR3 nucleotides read TGCGCCAGCAGTGAGTTGCTAGCGGGCAACAGAAACAATGAGCAGTTCTTC. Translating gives CASSELLAGNRNNEQFF.

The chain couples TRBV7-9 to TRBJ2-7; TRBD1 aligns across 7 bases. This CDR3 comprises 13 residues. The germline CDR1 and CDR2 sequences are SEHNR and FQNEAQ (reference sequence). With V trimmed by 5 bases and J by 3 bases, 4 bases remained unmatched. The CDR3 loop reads CASSPGTDYEQYF. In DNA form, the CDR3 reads TGTGCCAGCAGCCCCGGGACAGACTACGAGCAGTACTTC. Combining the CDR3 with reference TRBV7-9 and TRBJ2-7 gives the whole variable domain DTGVSQNPRHKITKRGQNVTFRCDPISEHNRLYWYRQTLGQGPEFLTYFQNEAQLEKSRLLSDRFSAERPKGSFSTLEIQRTEQGDSAMYLCASSPGTDYEQYFGPGTRLTVT.

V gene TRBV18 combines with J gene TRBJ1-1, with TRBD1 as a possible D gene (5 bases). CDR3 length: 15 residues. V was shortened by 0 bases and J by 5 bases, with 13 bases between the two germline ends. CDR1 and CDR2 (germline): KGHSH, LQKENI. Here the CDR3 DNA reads TGTGCCAGCTCACCACCTACTGGGGGTCGGACTGAAGCTTTCTTT. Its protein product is CASSPPTGGRTEAFF. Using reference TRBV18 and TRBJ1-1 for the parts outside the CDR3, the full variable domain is NAGVMQNPRHLVRRRGQEARLRCSPMKGHSHVYWYRQLPEEGLKFMVYLQKENIIDESGMPKERFSAEFPKEGPSILRIQQVVRGDSAAYFCASSPPTGGRTEAFFGQGTRLTVV.

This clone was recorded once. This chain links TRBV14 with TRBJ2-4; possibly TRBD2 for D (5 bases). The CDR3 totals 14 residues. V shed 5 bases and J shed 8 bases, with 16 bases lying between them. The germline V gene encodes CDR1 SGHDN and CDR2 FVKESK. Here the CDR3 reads CASSLNHGRDIQYF. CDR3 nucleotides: TGTGCCAGCAGCTTGAACCATGGGAGAGACATTCAGTACTTC.

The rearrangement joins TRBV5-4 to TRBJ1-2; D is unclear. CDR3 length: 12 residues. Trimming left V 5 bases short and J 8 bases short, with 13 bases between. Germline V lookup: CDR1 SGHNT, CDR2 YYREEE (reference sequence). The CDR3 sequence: CASRTGLGGYTF. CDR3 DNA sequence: TGTGCCAGCAGGACGGGATTAGGGGGCTACACCTTC.

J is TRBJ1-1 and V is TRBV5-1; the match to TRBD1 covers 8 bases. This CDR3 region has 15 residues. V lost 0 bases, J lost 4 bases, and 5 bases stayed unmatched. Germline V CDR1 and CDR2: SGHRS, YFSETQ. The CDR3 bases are TGCGCCAGCAGCTTGGGTGCACAGGGGGGCACTGAAGCTTTCTTT. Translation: CASSLGAQGGTEAFF.

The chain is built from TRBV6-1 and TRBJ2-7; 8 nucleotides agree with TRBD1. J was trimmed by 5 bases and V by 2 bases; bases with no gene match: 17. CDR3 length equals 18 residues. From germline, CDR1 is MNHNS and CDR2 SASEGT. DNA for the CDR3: TGTGCCAGCAGTGAAAGACTCTGGTCGTGGGGACAGGTCAACGAGCAGTACTTC. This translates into CASSERLWSWGQVNEQYF.

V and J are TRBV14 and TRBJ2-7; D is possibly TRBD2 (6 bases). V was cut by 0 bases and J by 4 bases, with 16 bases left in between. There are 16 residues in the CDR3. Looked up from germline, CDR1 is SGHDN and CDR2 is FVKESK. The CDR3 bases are TGTGCCAGCAGCCAAGAGGTGGGACTGAATCGATACGAGCAGTACTTC. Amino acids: CASSQEVGLNRYEQYF.

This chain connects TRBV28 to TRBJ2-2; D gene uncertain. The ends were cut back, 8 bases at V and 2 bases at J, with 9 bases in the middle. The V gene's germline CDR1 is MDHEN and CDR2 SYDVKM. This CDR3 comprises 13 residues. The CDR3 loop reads CASGDVNTGELFF. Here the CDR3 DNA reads TGTGCCAGCGGAGACGTTAACACCGGGGAGCTGTTTTTT.

Here the CDR3 DNA reads TGTGCCAGCAGCTTTTCCGCAGGGGGAGGGCCAGATACGCAGTATTTT. This translates into CASSFSAGGGPDTQYF. The rearrangement links TRBV7-2 to TRBJ2-3, with D possibly being TRBD1 or TRBD2 (7 bases each). Trimming stripped 3 bases from V and 4 bases from J, with 17 bases between. This CDR3 region has 16 residues. CDR1 SGHTA and CDR2 FQGNSA come from the germline V gene.

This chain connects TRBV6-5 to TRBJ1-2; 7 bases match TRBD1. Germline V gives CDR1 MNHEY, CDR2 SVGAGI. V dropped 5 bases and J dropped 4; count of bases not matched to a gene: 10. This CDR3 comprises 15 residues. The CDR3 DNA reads TGTGCCAGCAGTCCACGACAGGGCTCGACCTATGGCTACACCTTC. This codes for CASSPRQGSTYGYTF.

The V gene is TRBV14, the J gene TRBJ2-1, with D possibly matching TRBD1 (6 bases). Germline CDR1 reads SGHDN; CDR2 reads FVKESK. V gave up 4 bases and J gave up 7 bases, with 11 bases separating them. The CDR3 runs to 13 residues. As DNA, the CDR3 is TGTGCCAGCAGCCGGACAGCAGTTAATGAGCAGTTCTTC. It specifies CASSRTAVNEQFF.

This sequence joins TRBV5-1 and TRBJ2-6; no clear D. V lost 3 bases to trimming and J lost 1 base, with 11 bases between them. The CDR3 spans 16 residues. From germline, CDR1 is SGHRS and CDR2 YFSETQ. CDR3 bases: TGCGCCAGCAGCTCCACAGCAAGGTCTGGGGCCAACGTCCTGACTTTC. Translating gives CASSSTARSGANVLTF.

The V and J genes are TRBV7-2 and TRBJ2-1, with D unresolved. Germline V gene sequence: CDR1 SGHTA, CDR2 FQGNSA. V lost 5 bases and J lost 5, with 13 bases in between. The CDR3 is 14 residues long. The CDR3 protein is CASSPRRADNEQFF. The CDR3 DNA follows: TGTGCCAGCAGCCCGCGACGGGCCGACAATGAGCAGTTCTTC. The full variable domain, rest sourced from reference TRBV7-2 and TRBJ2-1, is GAGVSQSPSNKVTEKGKDVELRCDPISGHTALYWYRQSLGQGLEFLIYFQGNSAPDKSGLPSDRFSAERTGGSVSTLTIQRTQQEDSAVYLCASSPRRADNEQFFGPGTRLTVL.

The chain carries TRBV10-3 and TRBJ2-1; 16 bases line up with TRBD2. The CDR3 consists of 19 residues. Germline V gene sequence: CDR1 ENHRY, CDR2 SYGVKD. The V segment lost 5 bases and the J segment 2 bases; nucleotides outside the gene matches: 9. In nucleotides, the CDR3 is TGTGCCATCAGTAACACCGGGACTAGCGGGAGGGCCACCTACAATGAGCAGTTCTTC. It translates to CAISNTGTSGRATYNEQFF.

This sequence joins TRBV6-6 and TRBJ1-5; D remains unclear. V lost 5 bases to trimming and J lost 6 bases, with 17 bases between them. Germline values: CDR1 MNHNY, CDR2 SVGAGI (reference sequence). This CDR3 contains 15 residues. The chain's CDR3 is CASSAWALGGQPQHF. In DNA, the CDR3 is TGTGCCAGCAGTGCCTGGGCCCTGGGAGGTCAGCCCCAGCATTTT.